This TCR beta chain came from a study of somatic mutations in cytotoxic T cells in rheumatoid arthritis. In the study overall: Certain V beta antibody-stained T-cell populations, V beta1+ cells sequenced for TCRB among them, were flow-sorted to nearly 100% purity.

Isolating CD4+ and CD8+ cells involved positive magnetic bead selection on an AutoMACS. Their purity was then checked by flow cytometry. Clones were sequenced by immunoSEQ multiplex PCR, and TCRdb holds only the in-frame ones, with some missing. The sample lists around 6,800 clones; about 70% were seen once. Turning to this clone: Antigen specificity is unknown.

From germline, CDR1 is LGHNA and CDR2 YSLEER. This CDR3 contains 15 residues. The J segment lost 4 bases and the V segment lost 3 bases, leaving 8 bases of the junction unmatched. Overall study results and limits: Clonality measured in CD8+ T cells did not differ significantly between rheumatoid arthritis patients and age-matched healthy controls.

The material sequenced was CD8+ T cells sorted from blood. The V gene is TRBV4-3, the J gene TRBJ2-7; TRBD1 agrees at 8 bases. This clonotype was obtained from an adult with rheumatoid arthritis. The CDR3 region is CASSHGQGEIYEQYF. CDR3 nucleotides: TGCGCCAGCAGCCACGGACAGGGTGAAATATACGAGCAGTACTTC.